These T cell receptor beta chains were read from a single sample in a study of T-cell memory formation after mild COVID-19. One entry per CDR3 protein results from TCRdb running MiXCR on the 5' RACE reads. Of hundreds of thousands of distinct CDR3 sequences in the sample, about 23% were seen once. The specimen sequenced was PBMCs or a T cell subset sorted from them (not recorded which). The receptors originated from an adult woman who had mild COVID-19 (a few samples of this study predate the infection). Cell type and time point are not known. Each CDR3 is given with its conserved first and last residue. A D gene is named only where the DNA matches it firmly. Clone size is shown for a subset of rows, as once, few, many or a class of expanded clone.

>TRBV15|-|-|TRBJ2-5
TGTGCCACCAGCAGGGACCCCATCCGAGAGACCCAGTACTTC
CATSRDPIRETQYF
>TRBV3-1|-|few|TRBJ1-1
TGTGCCAGCAGCCAAACCGGGACATTGAACACTGAAGCTTTCTTT
CASSQTGTLNTEAFF
>TRBV11-2|TRBD1|few|TRBJ2-1
TGTGCCAGCAGCTTAGATCCAGGACAGGGGATGAATGAGCAGTTCTTC
CASSLDPGQGMNEQFF
>TRBV2|TRBD2|-|TRBJ2-7
TGTGCCAGCAGAGACCTAGCGGGTCCTCTCTCCTACGAGCAGTACTTC
CASRDLAGPLSYEQYF
>TRBV24-1|TRBD1|-|TRBJ2-3
TGTGCCACCACCGCATTGGGACAGCTGACAGATACGCAGTATTTT
CATTALGQLTDTQYF
>TRBV2|-|-|TRBJ1-2
TGTGCCAGCAGTGAAGCGGATACCCTTGACAGACTTTTTTATGGCTACACCTTC
CASSEADTLDRLFYGYTF
>TRBV12-3/TRBV12-4|TRBD1|-|TRBJ2-7
TGTGCCAGCAGTTTAAGGGGAGACAGGGGGGTCTACGAGCAGTACTTC
CASSLRGDRGVYEQYF
>TRBV20-1|-|few|TRBJ2-1
TGCAGTGCCTGGACACGTGCCTACAATGAGCAGTTCTTC
CSAWTRAYNEQFF
>TRBV5-1|-|many|TRBJ1-2
TGCGCCAGCAGCTTTCTAACAGGGAGTGGCTATGGCTACACCTTC
CASSFLTGSGYGYTF
>TRBV19|-|-|TRBJ2-5
TGTGCCAGTAGTATAGCTGGGCTTGGGACCCAGTACTTC
CASSIAGLGTQYF
>TRBV7-9|TRBD1|-|TRBJ1-1
TGTGCCAGCAGCTCCCCCGGGACAGGGGGCACTGAAGCTTTCTTT
CASSSPGTGGTEAFF
>TRBV4-1|TRBD2|-|TRBJ2-5
TGCGCCAGCAGCCAAGACCGGACTAGCGGAGAGACCCAGTACTTC
CASSQDRTSGETQYF
>TRBV9|TRBD1|-|TRBJ1-1
TGTGCCAGCAGCCAAGGCGATAGGGACAGGGGGACTGAAGCTTTCTTT
CASSQGDRDRGTEAFF
>TRBV7-8|-|-|TRBJ2-7
TGTGCCAGCAGGGCAGGGAGAACTCGCTCCTACGAGCAGTACTTC
CASRAGRTRSYEQYF
>TRBV18|-|many|TRBJ1-2
TGTGCCAGCTCACTGCAGGGGAATGGCTACACCTTC
CASSLQGNGYTF
>TRBV6-5|-|-|TRBJ2-1
TGTGCCAGCAGTTGGGGGCTCTCCTACAATGAGCAGTTCTTC
CASSWGLSYNEQFF
>TRBV7-8|-|-|TRBJ1-2
TGTGCCAGCACCAGAGGGAATGGTGGCTACACCTTC
CASTRGNGGYTF
>TRBV7-2|TRBD2|-|TRBJ2-1
TGTGCCAGCAGCCCGAGACTAGCGGGAGGGGAGCAGTTCTTC
CASSPRLAGGEQFF
>TRBV29-1|TRBD2|few|TRBJ2-3
TGCAGCGCTTCAGACCGGGGAGCGGGAGACGATACGCAGTATTTT
CSASDRGAGDDTQYF
>TRBV15|-|-|TRBJ1-2
TGTGCCACCAGCAGAGGCCTTCTCGGGAGCTATGGCTACACCTTC
CATSRGLLGSYGYTF
>TRBV5-1|TRBD2|few|TRBJ2-7
TGCGCCAGCAGCTTGGCGACTAGCGGTCCCCACGAGCAGTACTTC
CASSLATSGPHEQYF
>TRBV5-1|-|-|TRBJ2-5
TGCGCCAGCAGCTTGGCCACCGGCAGCCCGGGGACCCAGTACTTC
CASSLATGSPGTQYF
>TRBV2|-|-|TRBJ2-5
TGTGCCAGCAGTGCGACGGGATCCTCCTATGGGACCCAGTACTTC
CASSATGSSYGTQYF
>TRBV24-1|TRBD1|few|TRBJ2-1
TGTGCCACCAGTGATTTGCGCCGGGACAGTCGGAGCTCCTACAATGAGCAGTTCTTC
CATSDLRRDSRSSYNEQFF
>TRBV6-1|-|-|TRBJ2-2
TGTGCCAGCAGTGAATGGGGCTCGAACACCGGGGAGCTGTTTTTT
CASSEWGSNTGELFF
>TRBV20-1|-|-|TRBJ1-1
TGCAGTGCTAGAGATCCCCTGAACACTGAAGCTTTCTTT
CSARDPLNTEAFF
>TRBV18|TRBD1|-|TRBJ1-1
TGTGCCAGCGCACGGGACAGGGCGGGCACTGAAGCTTTCTTT
CASARDRAGTEAFF